The 24 T cell receptor beta chains below come from one sample, sequenced in a study of cytomegalovirus exposure and HLA in healthy donors. Primers included in the PCR were 60 Vbeta and 13 Jbeta primers. Only in-frame clones appear in the TCRdb table, and some are missing; sequencing was by immunoSEQ multiplex PCR. The data hold fewer than 200,000 clones, with 82% observed a single time. Sequenced input: PBMCs. The receptor source for this set is a girl aged 5-17 years in good health and CMV-seropositive.

V and J are TRBV4-1 and TRBJ1-6, with 7 nucleotides matching TRBD1. This CDR3 has 18 residues. Trimming took 6 bases from V and 6 from J; bases not matched to a gene: 17. Germline lookup yields CDR1 MGHRA and CDR2 YSYEKL. CDR3 DNA sequence: TGCGCCAGCAGAGGGGGAGGAAGCTTCGGGACAGTTAATTCACCCCTCCACTTT. It translates to CASRGGGSFGTVNSPLHF.

This rearrangement joins TRBV18 to TRBJ2-7; tentatively, D is TRBD2 (5 bases). The CDR3 is 15 amino acids. Germline V gene lookup returns CDR1 KGHSH and CDR2 LQKENI. V shed 3 bases and J shed 3 bases, with 15 bases lying between them. CDR3 residues: CASSPPLGAVYEQYF. The CDR3 coding sequence is TGTGCCAGCTCACCCCCGTTGGGAGCCGTCTACGAGCAGTACTTC.

The chain carries TRBV19 and TRBJ1-4; the match to TRBD1 covers 8 bases. V trimming: 0 bases; J trimming: 8 bases; junction bases outside the gene matches: 8. The CDR3 totals 16 residues. Germline loops: CDR1 LNHDA, CDR2 SQIVND (reference sequence). The CDR3 reads CASSIETGADREKLFF. CDR3 DNA sequence: TGTGCCAGTAGTATAGAGACAGGGGCGGATCGAGAAAAACTGTTTTTT.

The chain uses TRBV5-1 and TRBJ2-3; 12 bases map to TRBD1. V lost 4 bases and J lost 4; bases outside the gene matches: 7. The CDR3 consists of 16 residues. Germline CDR1 SGHRS, CDR2 YFSETQ. The CDR3 DNA reads TGCGCCAGCAGCGAACCGGGACAGGGGGCGTCAGATACGCAGTATTTT. It codes for CASSEPGQGASDTQYF. The entire variable domain, with the rest obtained from reference TRBV5-1 and TRBJ2-3, is as follows: KAGVTQTPRYLIKTRGQQVTLSCSPISGHRSVSWYQQTPGQGLQFLFEYFSETQRNKGNFPGRFSGRQFSNSRSEMNVSTLELGDSALYLCASSEPGQGASDTQYFGPGTRLTVL.

This clone came up once. The gene calls are TRBV7-2 and TRBJ2-1, with D possibly TRBD2 on 6 matching bases. CDR3 length equals 14 residues. V lost 2 bases, J lost 8 bases, and 13 bases lay in between. Germline V CDR1 and CDR2: SGHTA, FQGNSA. The CDR3: CASSLLGGRHEQFF. The CDR3 DNA follows: TGTGCCAGCAGCTTACTAGGAGGGCGCCATGAGCAGTTCTTC.

The genes are TRBV7-9 and TRBJ2-5, with 12 bases that match TRBD2. Germline V gene lookup returns CDR1 SEHNR and CDR2 FQNEAQ (reference sequence). Losses at the gene ends were 2 bases for V and 5 bases for J; bases not matched to a gene: 9. The CDR3 consists of 17 residues. In DNA, the CDR3 is TGTGCCAGCAGCTTACCAACAGGCGGACTAGCGGGGGAGACCCAGTACTTC. The encoded protein is CASSLPTGGLAGETQYF.

This clone was found a few times. The genes are TRBV7-3 and TRBJ2-1, with 10 bases identical to TRBD2. V lost 0 bases to trimming and J lost 10 bases; unmatched junction nucleotides: 9. The CDR3 extends over 16 amino acids. CDR1 is SGHTA and CDR2 is FQGTGA in the germline V gene. CDR3: CASSLTLASGRGEQFF. DNA of the CDR3: TGTGCCAGCAGCTTAACATTGGCTAGCGGGAGAGGGGAGCAGTTCTTC.

The chain recombines TRBV28 with TRBJ2-7; D is perhaps TRBD2 (6 bases). The CDR3 runs 15 residues. In germline, CDR1 is MDHEN, CDR2 SYDVKM. Trimming took off 3 bases at V and 5 bases at J, with 17 bases between the two ends. Here the CDR3 reads CASSFGGNRRHEQYF. CDR3 bases: TGTGCCAGCAGTTTTGGGGGGAACAGGCGGCACGAGCAGTACTTC. Combining the CDR3 with reference TRBV28 and TRBJ2-7 gives the whole variable domain DVKVTQSSRYLVKRTGEKVFLECVQDMDHENMFWYRQDPGLGLRLIYFSYDVKMKEKGDIPEGYSVSREKKERFSLILESASTNQTSMYLCASSFGGNRRHEQYFGPGTRLTVT.

V usage is TRBV5-6 and J usage is TRBJ1-5; D is unresolved. CDR1 is SGHDT, CDR2 YYEEEE, per germline. The CDR3 is made up of 15 amino acids. Trimming stripped 2 bases from V and 1 base from J, with 10 bases between. The CDR3 DNA reads TGTGCCAGCAGCTTATTCTCGGGGAGCAATCAGCCCCAGCATTTT. It codes for CASSLFSGSNQPQHF.

The chain recombines TRBV29-1 with TRBJ1-1; a possible D gene is TRBD1 (6 bases). The length of the CDR3 is 12 residues. Germline CDR1 reads SQVTM; CDR2 reads ANQGSEA. Between the trimmed V and J ends, which lost 7 bases and 0 bases, there was a span of 9 bases. The CDR3: CSGQGMNTEAFF. CDR3 bases: TGCAGCGGCCAGGGGATGAACACTGAAGCTTTCTTT.

V gene TRBV28 combines with J gene TRBJ1-2, with 8 positions matching TRBD1. This CDR3 contains 14 residues. Germline assignment: CDR1 MDHEN and CDR2 SYDVKM. Trimming took 2 bases from V and 3 from J; bases not matched to a gene: 2. CDR3 nucleotides: TGTGCCAGCAGTTTAACAGGGGGTTACTATGGCTACACCTTC. This codes for CASSLTGGYYGYTF.

In its sample, this clone was seen a few times. V gene TRBV11-2 combines with J gene TRBJ2-2; TRBD2 aligns across 12 bases. The V segment lost 1 base and the J segment 6 bases; nucleotides outside the gene matches: 3. Germline CDR1 reads SGHAT; CDR2 reads FQNNGV. This CDR3 is built from 16 residues. Written as DNA, the CDR3 is TGTGCCAGCAGCTTAGTTACTAGCGGGAGGCCCGGGGAGCTGTTTTTT. The encoded protein is CASSLVTSGRPGELFF.

The chain carries TRBV18 and TRBJ2-1, with 8 nucleotides matching TRBD1. Germline CDR1 is KGHSH and CDR2 is LQKENI. V shed 1 base and J 8 bases; nucleotides not matched to a gene: 1. CDR3 length: 13 residues. The CDR3 bases are TGTGCCAGCTCACCACGACAGGGGTATGAGCAGTTCTTC. It is translated as CASSPRQGYEQFF.

A few counts support this clone. The chain carries TRBV5-1 and TRBJ2-5, with 10 bases lining up with TRBD2. Trimming cost V 0 bases and J 3 bases; bases outside gene matches: 5. This CDR3 spans 16 amino acids. Germline CDR1 is SGHRS and CDR2 is YFSETQ. CDR3 nucleotides: TGCGCCAGCAGCTTGGAGCCTAGCGGGGGAGAAGAGACCCAGTACTTC. This sequence encodes CASSLEPSGGEETQYF.

This chain links TRBV5-1 with TRBJ1-2; 7 bases fit TRBD1. J was trimmed by 5 bases and V by 0 bases; bases with no gene match: 4. Looked up from germline, CDR1 is SGHRS and CDR2 is YFSETQ. The CDR3 spans 14 residues. CDR3 nucleotides: TGCGCCAGCAGCTTGGGGGACAGACGTTATGGCTACACCTTC. It codes for CASSLGDRRYGYTF.

This sequence joins TRBV28 and TRBJ1-1; possible D gene TRBD1, 6 bases. Trimming shortened V by 2 bases and J by 5 bases, and 18 bases separated the two germline ends. The CDR3 is 16 amino acids. The germline gives CDR1 MDHEN, CDR2 SYDVKM. CDR3 coding DNA: TGTGCCAGCAGTTTAATGAAAACAGGGTTCCGAACTGAAGCTTTCTTT. This sequence encodes CASSLMKTGFRTEAFF.

The rearrangement uses TRBV30 and TRBJ1-2, with 8 bases matching TRBD1. CDR1 is GTSNPN and CDR2 is SVGIG in the germline V gene (reference sequence). This CDR3 has 16 amino acids. The V and J ends lost 1 base and 5 bases, in that order; junction bases with no gene match: 12. The CDR3 loop reads CAWSAGQGSLGYGYTF. The DNA for the CDR3 is TGTGCCTGGAGTGCAGGACAGGGTTCTTTAGGGTATGGCTACACCTTC.

This chain joins TRBV29-1 and TRBJ2-5, with 8 bases fitting TRBD1. The CDR3 contains 14 residues. V trimming: 2 bases; J trimming: 5 bases; junction bases outside the gene matches: 7. Germline V gives CDR1 SQVTM, CDR2 ANQGSEA. CDR3 nucleotides: TGCAGCGTTGAATCGACAGGGGCCGGGGAGACCCAGTACTTC. As protein: CSVESTGAGETQYF. Variable domain in full (rest from reference TRBV29-1 and TRBJ2-5): SAVISQKPSRDICQRGTSLTIQCQVDSQVTMMFWYRQQPGQSLTLIATANQGSEATYESGFVIDKFPISRPNLTFSTLTVSNMSPEDSSIYLCSVESTGAGETQYFGPGTRLLVL.

This chain uses TRBV7-3 with TRBJ2-1; D is possibly TRBD2 (6 bases). The ends were cut back, 5 bases at V and 10 bases at J, with 21 bases in the middle. The CDR3 runs 15 residues. The germline V gene has CDR1 SGHTA and CDR2 FQGTGA. CDR3 region: CASSRGGDRRGEQFF. DNA for the CDR3: TGTGCCAGCAGCCGAGGAGGGGACCGACGGGGGGAGCAGTTCTTC.

V usage is TRBV11-2 and J usage is TRBJ2-7; 11 nucleotides match TRBD1. CDR3 length: 15 residues. V lost 3 bases and J lost 0; bases outside the gene matches: 1. Germline CDR1 SGHAT, CDR2 FQNNGV. The chain's CDR3 is CASSFGTGGSYEQYF. In DNA, the CDR3 is TGTGCCAGCAGCTTCGGGACAGGGGGCTCCTACGAGCAGTACTTC.

The rearrangement links TRBV5-1 to TRBJ2-1; TRBD1 aligns across 8 bases. The germline V gene has CDR1 SGHRS and CDR2 YFSETQ. J was trimmed by 3 bases and V by 4 bases; bases with no gene match: 6. This CDR3 comprises 15 residues. The CDR3 loop is CASSDPGTGYNEQFF. CDR3 DNA: TGCGCCAGCAGCGACCCCGGGACAGGCTACAATGAGCAGTTCTTC.

J is TRBJ2-1 and V is TRBV11-2; the match to TRBD2 covers 9 bases. Per the germline V gene, CDR1 is SGHAT and CDR2 is FQNNGV. The CDR3 extends over 17 amino acids. The V segment lost 3 bases and the J segment 7 bases; nucleotides outside the gene matches: 13. CDR3 coding DNA: TGTGCCAGCAGCTTGAGTAGCGGGAGTAATTTATGGAATGAGCAGTTCTTC. Protein sequence: CASSLSSGSNLWNEQFF.

This chain connects TRBV30 to TRBJ2-5; tentatively, D is TRBD1 (5 bases). The germline V gene has CDR1 GTSNPN and CDR2 SVGIG (reference sequence). The CDR3 contains 13 residues. V gave up 7 bases and J gave up 2 bases, with 14 bases separating them. The CDR3 loop is CAYNRGAQETQYF. The DNA for the CDR3 is TGTGCCTACAACCGTGGGGCACAAGAGACCCAGTACTTC.

This rearrangement joins TRBV2 to TRBJ1-1; D is undetermined. The CDR3 covers 15 residues. V lost 6 bases to trimming and J lost 1 base, with 15 bases between them. Looked up from germline, CDR1 is SNHLY and CDR2 is FYNNEI. The DNA of the CDR3 is TGTGCCAGCAGCCGACGACAAGGATGGAACACTGAAGCTTTCTTT. Its protein product is CASSRRQGWNTEAFF.